The clone carrying this TCR beta chain was counted between two and nine times. The CDR3 has 15 residues. The V gene's germline CDR1 is SGHTA and CDR2 FQGNSA. The junction had 5 bases not matched to a gene; V was cut back by 3 bases and J by 4 bases. This sample is drawn from a study of T-cell reconstitution after alpha-beta-depleted transplantation in children. Researchers prepared the TCRbeta library using unique molecular identifiers, the study reports. TCRdb reprocessed the PCR reads with MiXCR, giving one entry per CDR3 protein. There are about 500,000 distinct CDR3 sequences in the sample; approximately 30% occur only once, and around 2.5% lies in the top ten.

The clonotype comes from a human donor who donated a stem cell graft to a child with aplastic anemia. V is TRBV7-2 and J is TRBJ2-1, with 8 bases lining up with TRBD1. The sequencing here drew on PBMCs from the stem cell graft donor, taken from the stem cell graft. DNA for the CDR3: TGTGCCAGCAGCTTCGACAGGGGAATTTACAATGAGCAGTTCTTC. Translation: CASSFDRGIYNEQFF.